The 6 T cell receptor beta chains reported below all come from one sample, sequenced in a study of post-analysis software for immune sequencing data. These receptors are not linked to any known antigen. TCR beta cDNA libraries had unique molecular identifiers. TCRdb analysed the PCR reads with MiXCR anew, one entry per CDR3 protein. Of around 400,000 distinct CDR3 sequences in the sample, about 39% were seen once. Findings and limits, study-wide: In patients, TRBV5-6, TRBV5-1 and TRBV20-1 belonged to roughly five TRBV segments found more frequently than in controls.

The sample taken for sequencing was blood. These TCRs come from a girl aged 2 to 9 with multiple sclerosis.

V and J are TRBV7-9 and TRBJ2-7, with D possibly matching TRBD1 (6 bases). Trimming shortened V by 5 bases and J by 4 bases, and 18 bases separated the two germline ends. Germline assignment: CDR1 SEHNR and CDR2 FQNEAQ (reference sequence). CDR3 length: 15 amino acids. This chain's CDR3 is CASSPGQRNWYEQYF. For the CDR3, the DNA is TGTGCCAGCAGCCCCGGACAGCGGAACTGGTACGAGCAGTACTTC.

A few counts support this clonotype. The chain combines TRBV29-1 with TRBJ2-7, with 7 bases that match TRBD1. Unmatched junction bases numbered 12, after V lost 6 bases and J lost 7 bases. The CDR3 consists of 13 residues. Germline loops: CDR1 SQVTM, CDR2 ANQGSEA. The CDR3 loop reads CSVTDRVEWEQYF. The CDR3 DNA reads TGCAGCGTGACTGACAGGGTTGAATGGGAGCAGTACTTC.

In nucleotides, the CDR3 is TGTGCCAGCTCTGAAAGTACTGAAGCTTTCTTT. The encoded protein is CASSESTEAFF. This chain links TRBV7-8 with TRBJ1-1, with no clear D. V was shortened by 8 bases and J by 5 bases, with 9 bases between the two germline ends. There are 11 residues in the CDR3. CDR1 is SGHVS, CDR2 FQNEAQ, per germline.

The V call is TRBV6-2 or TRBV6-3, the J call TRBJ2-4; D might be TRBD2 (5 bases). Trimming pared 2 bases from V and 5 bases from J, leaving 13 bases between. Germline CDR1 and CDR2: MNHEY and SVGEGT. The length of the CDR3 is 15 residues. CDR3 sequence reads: CASSYAERFQNIQYF. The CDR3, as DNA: TGTGCCAGCAGTTACGCCGAGCGGTTTCAAAACATTCAGTACTTC.

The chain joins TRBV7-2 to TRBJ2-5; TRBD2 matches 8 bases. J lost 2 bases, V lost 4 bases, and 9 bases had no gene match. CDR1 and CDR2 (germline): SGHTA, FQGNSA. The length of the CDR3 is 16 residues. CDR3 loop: CASSSVAGPAQETQYF. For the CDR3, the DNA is TGTGCCAGCAGCTCAGTAGCGGGACCGGCACAAGAGACCCAGTACTTC. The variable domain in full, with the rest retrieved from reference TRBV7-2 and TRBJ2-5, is GAGVSQSPSNKVTEKGKDVELRCDPISGHTALYWYRQSLGQGLEFLIYFQGNSAPDKSGLPSDRFSAERTGGSVSTLTIQRTQQEDSAVYLCASSSVAGPAQETQYFGPGTRLLVL.

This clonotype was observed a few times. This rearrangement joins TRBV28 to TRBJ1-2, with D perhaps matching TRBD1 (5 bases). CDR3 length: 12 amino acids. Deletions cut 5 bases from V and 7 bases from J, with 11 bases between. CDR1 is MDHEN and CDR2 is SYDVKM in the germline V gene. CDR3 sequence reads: CASSVTVLGYTF. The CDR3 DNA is TGTGCCAGCAGTGTGACAGTCCTTGGCTACACCTTC.